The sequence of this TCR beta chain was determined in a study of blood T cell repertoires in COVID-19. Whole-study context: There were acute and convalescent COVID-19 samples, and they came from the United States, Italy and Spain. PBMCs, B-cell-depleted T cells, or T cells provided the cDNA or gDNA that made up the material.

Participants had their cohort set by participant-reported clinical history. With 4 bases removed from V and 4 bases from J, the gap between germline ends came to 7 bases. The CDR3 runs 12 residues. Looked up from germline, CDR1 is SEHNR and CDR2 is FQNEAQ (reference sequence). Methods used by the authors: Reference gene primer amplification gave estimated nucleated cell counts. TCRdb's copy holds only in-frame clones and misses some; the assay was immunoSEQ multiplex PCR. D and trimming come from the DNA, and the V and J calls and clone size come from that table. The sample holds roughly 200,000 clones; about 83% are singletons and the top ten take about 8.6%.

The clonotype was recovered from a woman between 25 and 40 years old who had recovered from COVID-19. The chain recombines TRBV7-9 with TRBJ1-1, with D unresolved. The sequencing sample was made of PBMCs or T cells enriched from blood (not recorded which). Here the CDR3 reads CASSSLITEAFF. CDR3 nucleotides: TGTGCCAGCAGCTCCCTTATCACTGAAGCTTTCTTT.